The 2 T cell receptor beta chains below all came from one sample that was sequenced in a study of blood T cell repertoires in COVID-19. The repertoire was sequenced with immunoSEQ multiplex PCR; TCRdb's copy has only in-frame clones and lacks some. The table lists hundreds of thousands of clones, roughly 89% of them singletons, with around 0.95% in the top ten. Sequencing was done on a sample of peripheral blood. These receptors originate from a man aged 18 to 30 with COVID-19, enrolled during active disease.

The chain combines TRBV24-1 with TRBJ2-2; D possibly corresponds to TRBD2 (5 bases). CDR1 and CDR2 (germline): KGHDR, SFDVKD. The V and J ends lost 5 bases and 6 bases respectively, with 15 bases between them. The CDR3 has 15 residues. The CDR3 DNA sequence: TGTGCCACCAGTGCGATGAGGGTAGGCGCCGGGGAGCTGTTTTTT. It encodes CATSAMRVGAGELFF.

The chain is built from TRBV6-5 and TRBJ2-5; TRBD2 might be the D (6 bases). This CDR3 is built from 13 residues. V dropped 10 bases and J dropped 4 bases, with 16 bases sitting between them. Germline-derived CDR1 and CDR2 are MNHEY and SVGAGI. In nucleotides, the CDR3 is TGTGCCACGAGGGGAGGAGGGACAGAGACCCAGTACTTC. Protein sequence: CATRGGGTETQYF.